These 14 T cell receptor beta chains share one sample of origin, sequenced in a study of post-analysis software for immune sequencing data. Study conclusions and caveats: Among roughly 5 TRBV segments more frequent in patients than controls were TRBV5-6, TRBV5-1 and TRBV20-1.

Carried by the TCR beta cDNA libraries were unique molecular identifiers. TCRdb reanalysed the PCR reads using MiXCR and keeps one entry per CDR3 protein. Among some 890,000 distinct CDR3 sequences listed, 53% were seen once. No antigen has been identified for these receptors. Specimen: blood. These receptor sequences come from a girl between 5 and 17 years old with multiple sclerosis.

This clonotype has more than one count but fewer than ten. V gene TRBV7-9 combines with J gene TRBJ2-7; 7 bases align to TRBD2. V trimming: 4 bases; J trimming: 4 bases; junction bases outside the gene matches: 13. CDR1 is SEHNR and CDR2 is FQNEAQ in the germline V gene (reference sequence). This CDR3 is 16 amino acids long. The CDR3 is CASSSIPPSGIYEQYF. The CDR3 region has the DNA TGTGCCAGCAGCTCAATCCCGCCTAGCGGAATTTACGAGCAGTACTTC.

This clonotype has more than one count but fewer than ten. This chain connects TRBV10-3 to TRBJ2-3, with no clear D. This CDR3 spans 13 amino acids. V was trimmed by 10 bases and J by 2 bases, leaving 13 bases between them. From germline, CDR1 is ENHRY and CDR2 SYGVKD. The CDR3 loop is CASLGWPTDTQYF. The CDR3 nucleotides are TGTGCCAGCCTCGGTTGGCCCACAGATACGCAGTATTTT.

The J gene is TRBJ2-3, the V gene TRBV4-1; 7 nucleotides agree with TRBD2. Germline loops: CDR1 MGHRA, CDR2 YSYEKL. The CDR3 consists of 16 residues. With 0 bases clipped from V and 5 bases from J, the junction kept 8 bases outside the gene matches. In nucleotides, the CDR3 is TGCGCCAGCAGCCAAGATGTCAGCGGGATTGGAGATACGCAGTATTTT. It is translated as CASSQDVSGIGDTQYF.

This clonotype has just one count. The chain couples TRBV2 to TRBJ1-2; no clear D gene. Germline CDR1 and CDR2: SNHLY and FYNNEI. There are 14 residues in the CDR3. V lost 4 bases and J 8 bases, leaving 17 bases between the germline ends. The CDR3, as DNA: TGTGCCAGCAGTGTATATAGGACCGCGAGCGGCTACACCTTC. As protein: CASSVYRTASGYTF.

The rearrangement links TRBV10-1 to TRBJ2-1; 13 nucleotides match TRBD2. The germline gives CDR1 WNHNN, CDR2 SYGVQD (reference sequence). The CDR3 runs to 18 residues. Losses at the gene ends were 0 bases for V and 4 bases for J; bases not matched to a gene: 6. The CDR3 DNA reads as TGCGCCAGCAGTGAGTCTGCACTAGCGGGAGGGCCTTACAATGAGCAGTTCTTC. Encoded protein: CASSESALAGGPYNEQFF.

This chain connects TRBV7-9 to TRBJ1-2, with 8 bases aligning to TRBD1. V lost 5 bases, J lost 0 bases, and 17 bases stayed unmatched. The CDR3 sequence is 19 residues long. Looked up from germline, CDR1 is SEHNR and CDR2 is FQNEAQ (reference sequence). The CDR3 bases are TGTGCCAGCAGCCCACGGGGCGGACAGGGCCGGAAAGCTAACTATGGCTACACCTTC. This gives the protein CASSPRGGQGRKANYGYTF. The full variable domain, its missing parts supplied by reference TRBV7-9 and TRBJ1-2, is DTGVSQNPRHKITKRGQNVTFRCDPISEHNRLYWYRQTLGQGPEFLTYFQNEAQLEKSRLLSDRFSAERPKGSFSTLEIQRTEQGDSAMYLCASSPRGGQGRKANYGYTFGSGTRLTVV.

The table lists this clonotype with a few counts. The V call is TRBV20-1, the J call TRBJ2-7; 12 positions agree with TRBD2. This CDR3 has 13 amino acids. The germline gives CDR1 DFQATT, CDR2 SNEGSKA (reference sequence). V lost 5 bases, J lost 3 bases, and 2 bases stayed unmatched. This CDR3 reads CSALAGGGYEQYF. The CDR3 DNA is TGCAGTGCTCTAGCGGGAGGGGGCTACGAGCAGTACTTC.

The chain recombines TRBV4-1 with TRBJ2-4, with D unresolved. V was trimmed by 2 bases and J by 7 bases, leaving 12 bases between them. Germline lookup yields CDR1 MGHRA and CDR2 YSYEKL. The CDR3 consists of 14 residues. In DNA, the CDR3 is TGCGCCAGCAGCCAATATGTTATCGGTAACATTCAGTACTTC. Residues: CASSQYVIGNIQYF.

This chain joins TRBV12-3 or TRBV12-4 and TRBJ2-7, with TRBD2 identical over 10 bases. J lost 4 bases, V lost 5 bases, and 8 bases had no gene match. The CDR3 has 15 residues. CDR3 sequence (DNA): TGTGCCAGCAGTACGACTAGCGGGCCAAGGTACGAGCAGTACTTC. This encodes CASSTTSGPRYEQYF.

V gene TRBV29-1 combines with J gene TRBJ2-7; the match to TRBD2 covers 9 bases. This CDR3 has 14 amino acids. J was trimmed by 1 base and V by 4 bases; bases with no gene match: 5. From germline, CDR1 is SQVTM and CDR2 ANQGSEA. The CDR3: CSVGGLAHSYEQYF. The CDR3 DNA sequence: TGCAGCGTTGGCGGACTAGCGCATTCCTACGAGCAGTACTTC.

The CDR3 here is CASSPFPGQGSYEQYF. CDR3 nucleotide sequence: TGTGCCAGCAGTCCCTTCCCGGGACAGGGATCCTACGAGCAGTACTTC. The V gene is TRBV12-3 or TRBV12-4, the J gene TRBJ2-7; 9 nucleotides agree with TRBD1. The CDR3 is made up of 16 amino acids. With V trimmed by 5 bases and J by 1 base, 9 bases remained unmatched.

The chain joins TRBV7-2 to TRBJ1-1, with D perhaps TRBD1 (6 bases). V was pared by 3 bases and J by 8 bases, with 16 bases between. The CDR3 has 14 residues. Per the germline V gene, CDR1 is SGHTA and CDR2 is FQGNSA. CDR3 protein: CASSFGGFPREAFF. CDR3 nucleotide sequence: TGTGCCAGCAGCTTTGGGGGCTTCCCACGCGAAGCTTTCTTT.

The rearrangement uses TRBV27 and TRBJ2-7; 7 bases are a match to TRBD1. The J segment lost 6 bases and the V segment lost 4 bases, leaving 9 bases of the junction unmatched. Germline-derived CDR1 and CDR2 are MNHEY and SMNVEV (reference sequence). CDR3 length: 14 residues. DNA for the CDR3: TGTGCCAGCAGTTCCCGGGACAGCTTCGGCGAGCAGTACTTC. Protein sequence: CASSSRDSFGEQYF.

This chain uses TRBV5-1 with TRBJ2-1; 11 bases are shared with TRBD2. In germline, CDR1 is SGHRS, CDR2 YFSETQ. J lost 8 bases, V lost 3 bases, and 10 bases had no gene match. The CDR3 has 16 amino acids. CDR3 DNA: TGCGCCAGCAGCTCGGCCTCTACTAGCGGGAGCCATGAGCAGTTCTTC. The encoded protein is CASSSASTSGSHEQFF. The variable domain in full, with the rest retrieved from reference TRBV5-1 and TRBJ2-1, is KAGVTQTPRYLIKTRGQQVTLSCSPISGHRSVSWYQQTPGQGLQFLFEYFSETQRNKGNFPGRFSGRQFSNSRSEMNVSTLELGDSALYLCASSSASTSGSHEQFFGPGTRLTVL.